This T cell receptor beta chain was documented in a study of post-analysis software for immune sequencing data. The wider study: Included courses were relapsing-remitting and secondary progressive multiple sclerosis; progressive-relapsing multiple sclerosis was also included.

Unique molecular identifiers tagged the TCR beta cDNA libraries. From the PCR reads, TCRdb called clonotypes with MiXCR, one entry per CDR3 protein. The data show about 770,000 distinct CDR3 sequences, with around 46% seen just once and roughly 4.9% held by the top ten. This clonotype showed up just a few times. What it binds is unknown. Study-wide results and limits: Samples from a shared batch, those prepared together, strongly co-clustered by F measure. Controls showed significantly higher normalized Chao1 diversity than did multiple sclerosis patients. TRBV5-6, TRBV5-1 and TRBV20-1 belonged to a set of a few TRBV segments that were more frequent in patients than controls.

V was clipped by 1 base and J by 7 bases; unmatched bases: 5. The CDR3 is 15 residues long. The germline V gene encodes CDR1 SGHTA and CDR2 FQGNSA. What was sequenced was blood. The clonotype was recovered from a girl aged 5-17 years with multiple sclerosis. The rearrangement uses TRBV7-2 and TRBJ2-1, with 9 bases aligning to TRBD1. DNA of the CDR3: TGTGCCAGCAGCTTAGGGACAGGGGTTTGGAATGAGCAGTTCTTC. Its translation: CASSLGTGVWNEQFF.